A single T cell receptor (beta chain) is shown here with its context. Its matching antigen is unknown. Being one base from a much bigger clone, this may be a read error. Time point reported: newly diagnosed GD, antithyroid drugs for less than 3 months. Preparation of the TCR library used RNA extracted from PBMCs. V shed 4 bases and J shed 7 bases, with 11 bases lying between them. Germline assignment: CDR1 SGHAT and CDR2 FQNNGV. This CDR3 is 13 amino acids long. This entry comes from a study of regulatory T cells in long-lasting Graves disease. Study-level results: Newly diagnosed Graves' patients had higher TCR diversity than persistent ones.

For TCR beta, libraries came from iRepertoire HTBI primers and Arm-PCR of CDR3 regions. TCRdb reprocessed the multiplex PCR reads via MiXCR and lists one record per CDR3 protein. The table records 380,000 or so distinct CDR3 sequences, around 15% of them present only once. The same data also contributed to another study, on T cells in Graves' hyperthyroidism and ophthalmopathy. That paper adds: Patients were aged 18 to 65, had disease duration under 2 months, and had newly diagnosed hyperthyroidism.

This sequence was found in a young woman with Graves disease. The material was peripheral blood mononuclear cells (PBMCs), obtained at new diagnosis, from a patient treated with antithyroid drugs. The chain couples TRBV11-2 to TRBJ1-5; no clear D gene. The CDR3 DNA sequence: TGTGCCAGCAGCTCGGGAGTGGAACAGCCCCAGCATTTT. Its protein is CASSSGVEQPQHF.